This T cell receptor (beta chain) was captured by sequencing in a study of blood T cell repertoires in COVID-19. Method: immunoSEQ multiplex PCR; TCRdb's copy keeps in-frame clones and lacks some. The data contain 250,000 to 400,000 clones, roughly 89% of them seen just once; the ten biggest clones take up around 4.8%. The V gene lost 6 bases and the J gene lost 5 bases, with 14 bases spanning the gap. Germline V gene data show CDR1 as LNHDA and CDR2 as SQIVND (reference sequence). The CDR3 is 14 amino acids. The chain links TRBV19 to TRBJ1-5; TRBD1 is a possible D gene (6 bases). The sequence came from a man in his 60s who had recovered from COVID-19. The sequencing input was PBMCs or T cells enriched from blood (not recorded which). The CDR3 spells CASRRGALDQPQHF. The CDR3, as DNA: TGTGCCAGTAGGCGGGGGGCATTAGATCAGCCCCAGCATTTT.